Only one count was recorded for the clone carrying this T cell receptor (beta chain). Its antigen remains unidentified. These data belong to a study of a mutant IDH1 vaccine in newly diagnosed glioma. Overall study: Following radiotherapy alone, or alongside temozolomide cycles, vaccination was started after an interval of 4-6 weeks. Among treated patients, 62.5% were male and 37.5% female, and mean age was approximately 40 years. Findings and caveats of the study: Among top peripheral T cell clonotypes, changes seemed unrelated to pseudoprogression.

The protocol was immunoSEQ multiplex PCR, while the TCRdb copy is restricted to in-frame clones and leaves out a portion. The sample lists approximately 70,000 clones, about 87% occurring once. Described time point: week 23, last vaccination. Vaccinated patients received 300 ug of mutant IDH1 20-mer peptide per dose, with topical imiquimod. The CDR3 length is 14 residues. V was clipped by 3 bases and J by 5 bases; unmatched bases: 5. Per the germline V gene, CDR1 is KGHSH and CDR2 is LQKENI. The sample in question was PBMCs, obtained from a glioma patient whose treatment included an IDH1 peptide vaccine. The sequence came from a man younger than 35 with glioma. The chain links TRBV18 to TRBJ1-1; the match to TRBD1 covers 8 bases. The CDR3 loop is CASSPQGAATEAFF. The CDR3 DNA reads TGTGCCAGCTCACCGCAGGGGGCGGCTACTGAAGCTTTCTTT.